The 5 T cell receptor beta chains below come from one sample, sequenced in a study of T cells in Graves' hyperthyroidism and ophthalmopathy (dated by TCRdb to about 2019). The library was built by means of multiplex PCR. TCRdb shows the sequencer as Illumina HiSeq 2000. The TCR beta CDR3 regions were amplified from RNA transcripts. For the first round of RT-PCR on the TCR CDR3, the HTBI primer set was used together with the Qiagen OneStep RT-PCR kit. Through fastp at Q25 and MiXCR, TCRdb rebuilt clones from the public reads, retaining in-frame beta chains. Here each entry gathers all rows of one CDR3 protein and keeps the most common genes and DNA. In this sample the table shows about 320,000 distinct CDR3 sequences, roughly 15% of which occur a single time. The top ten constitute around 34% of the sample. The sequencing input was blood. The receptors originated from a man under 40 with Graves' hyperthyroidism.

This clonotype appeared a few times. V is TRBV7-4 and J is TRBJ2-7, with a possible D match to TRBD1 (6 bases). Germline CDR1 SGHVT, CDR2 SQSDAQ. Trimming removed 7 bases from V and 6 bases from J, with 16 bases in between. The CDR3 sequence is 13 residues long. The CDR3 loop reads CASTQTGRGEQYF. The CDR3 DNA is TGTGCCAGCACCCAGACAGGACGTGGCGAGCAGTACTTC. Using reference TRBV7-4 and TRBJ2-7 for the parts outside the CDR3, the full variable domain is GAGVSQSPRYKVAKRGRDVALRCDSISGHVTLYWYRQTLGQGSEVLTYSQSDAQRDKSGRPSGRFSAERPERSVSTLKIQRTEQGDSAVYLCASTQTGRGEQYFGPGTRLTVT.

This clonotype was picked up a small number of times. The chain has TRBV28 and TRBJ1-3; a weak D match, TRBD1 (5 bases). Germline V gene data show CDR1 as MDHEN and CDR2 as SYDVKM. Trimming cost V 7 bases and J 4 bases, with 14 bases left between them. This CDR3 region has 14 residues. The CDR3 spells CASKRQGGGNTIYF. CDR3 DNA: TGTGCCAGCAAAAGGCAGGGCGGAGGAAACACCATATATTTT.

The V and J genes are TRBV15 and TRBJ2-7; possibly TRBD1 for D (6 bases). CDR3 length: 14 amino acids. V gave up 3 bases and J gave up 7 bases, with 16 bases separating them. Germline V gene sequence: CDR1 LNHNV, CDR2 YYDKDF (reference sequence). CDR3 loop: CATSSLDRPEEQYF. As DNA, the CDR3 is TGTGCCACCAGCAGCCTAGACAGGCCCGAGGAGCAGTACTTC. The entire variable domain, with the rest obtained from reference TRBV15 and TRBJ2-7, is as follows: DAMVIQNPRYQVTQFGKPVTLSCSQTLNHNVMYWYQQKSSQAPKLLFHYYDKDFNNEADTPDNFQSRRPNTSFCFLDIRSPGLGDTAMYLCATSSLDRPEEQYFGPGTRLTVT.

This clonotype was seen at least ten times. V usage is TRBV13 and J usage is TRBJ2-3, with D hard to call. The V end was cut by 5 bases, the J end by 4 bases, with 10 bases between. The CDR3 loop spans 13 amino acids. Germline assignment: CDR1 PRHDT and CDR2 FYEKMQ (reference sequence). The CDR3 DNA is TGTGCCAGCAGCACCCCCACACCAGATACGCAGTATTTT. It yields the protein CASSTPTPDTQYF.

This clonotype showed up many times. CDR3 coding DNA: TGTGCCAGCAGTTTAGGCCGGAGGACGTCCGACGAGCAGTTCTTC. Protein product: CASSLGRRTSDEQFF. The chain employs TRBV12-3 or TRBV12-4 and TRBJ2-1, with TRBD2 as a possible D gene (5 bases). The CDR3 has 15 amino acids. Trimming left V 1 base short and J 10 bases short, with 17 bases between.